This T cell receptor (beta chain) was observed in a study of blood T cells in healthy people across ages. Turning to the study itself: With template switching, about one barcoded beta molecule was captured per two T cells.

This clonotype has more than one count but fewer than ten. The antigen is undetermined. Overall study results and limits: Age showed a roughly linear inverse relationship with TCR beta diversity per million T cells.

The use of a sample-barcoded 5' primer and a J-beta primer mix characterized a second PCR of roughly 6 to 11 cycles. All cDNA molecules were each tagged by a template-switch adaptor with 12 random nucleotides. TCRdb used MiXCR to reprocess the 5' RACE reads, holding one entry per CDR3 protein. The sample lists just over 1 million distinct CDR3 sequences; 40% to 45% were seen once. The sequenced sample consisted of blood. This TCR came from a woman aged 55-69 years in good health.

In DNA form, the CDR3 reads TGCAGTGCTAGAGGCCAGGCCAAAAACATTCAGTACTTC. Its translation is CSARGQAKNIQYF. V and J are TRBV20-1 and TRBJ2-4, with D uncertain. Germline assignment: CDR1 DFQATT and CDR2 SNEGSKA (reference sequence). The CDR3 extends over 13 amino acids. V lost 1 base and J lost 1, with 5 bases in between.